These 31 T cell receptor beta chains originate from one sample sequenced in a study of regulatory T cells in long-lasting Graves disease. As for time point: newly diagnosed GD, antithyroid drugs for less than 3 months. PBMCs were the source of the RNA used for TCR sequencing. Both iRepertoire HTBI primers and Arm-PCR of CDR3 regions were used to build the TCR beta libraries. TCRdb re-called the multiplex PCR reads with MiXCR, one entry per CDR3 protein. The sample has over 500,000 distinct CDR3 sequences, about 16% seen once; the top ten hold approximately 18%. These data are also associated with another study on T cells in Graves' hyperthyroidism and ophthalmopathy.

Sequenced material: peripheral blood mononuclear cells (PBMCs), taken at new diagnosis, from a patient treated with antithyroid drugs. These receptors came from a woman aged 25-40 years with Graves disease.

A note on this clonotype: A single base separates this from a much larger clone, so it may be a read error. This CDR3 is missing its conserved last phenylalanine or tryptophan, likely due to a read error. The gene calls are TRBV6-5 and TRBJ1-1, with TRBD1 as a possible D gene (5 bases). CDR1 and CDR2 (germline): MNHEY, SVGAGI. The CDR3 has 12 residues. V was pared by 2 bases and J by 8 bases, with 9 bases between. The CDR3 bases are TGTGCCAGCAGTTACGGCACAGGAGAAGCTTTCCTT. It yields the protein CASSYGTGEAFL.

The chain couples TRBV12-3 or TRBV12-4 to TRBJ2-1; perhaps D is TRBD1 or TRBD2 (6 bases each). The CDR3 length is 14 residues. Deletions cut 4 bases from V and 9 bases from J, with 16 bases between. The CDR3 coding sequence is TGTGCCAGCAGTTACTCAGGGGCGACTAGTGAGCAGTTCTTC. It translates to CASSYSGATSEQFF.

This clonotype was picked up a small number of times. The chain joins TRBV10-3 to TRBJ1-2; perhaps TRBD1 as D (6 bases). Germline CDR1 reads ENHRY; CDR2 reads SYGVKD. This CDR3 contains 12 residues. Between the trimmed V and J ends, which lost 3 bases and 13 bases, there was a span of 15 bases. CDR3 residues: CAISETGSRITF. In DNA, the CDR3 is TGTGCCATCAGTGAAACAGGGTCGAGAATCACCTTC.

In this sample, this clonotype turned up many times. V usage is TRBV6-2 or TRBV6-3 and J usage is TRBJ2-5; D not certain. The V gene's germline CDR1 is MNHEY and CDR2 SVGEGT. V gave up 6 bases and J gave up 1 base, with 9 bases separating them. The CDR3 totals 13 residues. CDR3 DNA sequence: TGTGCCAGCAGCACCGTCAGCCAAGAGACCCAGTACTTC. This encodes CASSTVSQETQYF.

This clonotype appeared many times. The CDR3 nucleotides are TGTGCCAGCAGTTTCATCGGGAGGGCCACAGATACGCAGTATTTT. Amino acids: CASSFIGRATDTQYF. This rearrangement joins TRBV28 to TRBJ2-3; 8 positions agree with TRBD2. The V and J ends lost 3 bases and 2 bases, in that order; junction bases with no gene match: 4. CDR1 MDHEN and CDR2 SYDVKM come from the germline V gene. The CDR3 is 15 residues long.

There are many counts of this clonotype. The chain links TRBV12-3 or TRBV12-4 to TRBJ1-5; D unclear. Trimming stripped 5 bases from V and 7 bases from J, with 18 bases between. The CDR3 runs 15 residues. The CDR3 loop reads CASSPPGGPVQPQHF. DNA of the CDR3: TGTGCCAGCAGTCCTCCCGGCGGTCCCGTCCAGCCCCAGCATTTT.

This clonotype came up many times. The chain couples TRBV2 to TRBJ1-5; D may be TRBD1 (5 bases). Germline-derived CDR1 and CDR2 are SNHLY and FYNNEI. Trimming removed 6 bases at V and 1 base at J, with 7 bases between. The CDR3 spans 13 residues. The CDR3 DNA follows: TGTGCCAGCAGCTGGGACAGCAATCAGCCCCAGCATTTT. Translating it yields CASSWDSNQPQHF.

The sample holds many counts of this clonotype. The chain links TRBV28 to TRBJ2-7; D gene unclear. The ends were cut back, 7 bases at V and 0 bases at J, with 13 bases in the middle. The CDR3 has 14 amino acids. Germline-derived CDR1 and CDR2 are MDHEN and SYDVKM. The chain's CDR3 is CASTTPGVSYEQYF. Written as DNA, the CDR3 is TGTGCCAGCACCACACCAGGCGTCTCCTACGAGCAGTACTTC.

The genes are TRBV3-1 and TRBJ2-7, with D unclear. The CDR3 consists of 14 residues. Germline V CDR1 and CDR2: LGHDT, YNNKEL (reference sequence). Trimming shortened V by 1 base and J by 1 base, and 8 bases separated the two germline ends. The DNA for the CDR3 is TGTGCCAGCAGCCAAGTGTTTGAGTCCTACGAGCAGTACTTC. This encodes CASSQVFESYEQYF.

This clonotype was picked up many times. The chain links TRBV5-6 to TRBJ2-1, with 12 nucleotides matching TRBD2. J was trimmed by 6 bases and V by 0 bases; bases with no gene match: 16. This CDR3 has 20 amino acids. From germline, CDR1 is SGHDT and CDR2 YYEEEE. The CDR3 spells CASSLDVLAGGPSFSNEQFF. CDR3 DNA sequence: TGTGCCAGCAGCTTGGACGTGCTAGCGGGAGGGCCTTCGTTCTCCAATGAGCAGTTCTTC. The whole variable domain, remainder taken from reference TRBV5-6 and TRBJ2-1, is DAGVTQSPTHLIKTRGQQVTLRCSPKSGHDTVSWYQQALGQGPQFIFQYYEEEERQRGNFPDRFSGHQFPNYSSELNVNALLLGDSALYLCASSLDVLAGGPSFSNEQFFGPGTRLTVL.

This clonotype has just a few counts. The chain joins TRBV20-1 to TRBJ1-5; D gene unclear. The germline V gene encodes CDR1 DFQATT and CDR2 SNEGSKA (reference sequence). Trimming left V 0 bases short and J 0 bases short, with 9 bases between. This CDR3 is 15 amino acids long. The DNA of the CDR3 is TGCAGTGCTAGAGATCGGCTGAATAGCAATCAGCCCCAGCATTTT. This gives the protein CSARDRLNSNQPQHF.

This clonotype has at least ten counts. The chain recombines TRBV27 with TRBJ2-3; D is unresolved. This CDR3 comprises 14 residues. Germline V gene lookup returns CDR1 MNHEY and CDR2 SMNVEV (reference sequence). Trimming stripped 10 bases from V and 0 bases from J, with 14 bases between. The CDR3 reads CATAAGWSTDTQYF. CDR3 bases: TGTGCCACCGCGGCTGGGTGGAGCACAGATACGCAGTATTTT.

This clonotype was observed a handful of times. The CDR3 here is CSAGSGLQDEQFF. The CDR3, as DNA: TGCAGTGCGGGTAGCGGGCTCCAAGATGAGCAGTTCTTC. The chain combines TRBV20-1 with TRBJ2-1; 7 nucleotides line up with TRBD2. V trimming: 6 bases; J trimming: 8 bases; junction bases outside the gene matches: 10. This CDR3 comprises 13 residues. Looked up from germline, CDR1 is DFQATT and CDR2 is SNEGSKA (reference sequence).

This clonotype was seen a few times. The chain links TRBV12-3 or TRBV12-4 to TRBJ1-1; 7 bases align to TRBD1. Unmatched junction bases numbered 8, after V lost 6 bases and J lost 4 bases. The CDR3 totals 14 residues. The CDR3 region is CASRSETGTTEAFF. In DNA, the CDR3 is TGTGCCAGCAGGAGTGAGACAGGGACCACTGAAGCTTTCTTT.

This clonotype was recorded many times. The chain links TRBV6-6 to TRBJ1-6; D is perhaps TRBD1 (5 bases). From germline, CDR1 is MNHNY and CDR2 SVGAGI (reference sequence). Deletions cut 0 bases from V and 7 bases from J, with 13 bases between. The CDR3 loop spans 16 amino acids. CDR3 bases: TGTGCCAGCAGTTACTCGGCTACAGGCTTAAATTCACCCCTCCACTTT. Protein product: CASSYSATGLNSPLHF.

This sequence joins TRBV5-1 and TRBJ2-6, with D uncertain. The CDR3 contains 18 residues. Per germline, CDR1 SGHRS and CDR2 YFSETQ. Between the trimmed V and J ends, which lost 1 base and 0 bases, there was a span of 14 bases. CDR3 sequence reads: CASSLPLGRHSGANVLTF. The CDR3 DNA reads as TGCGCCAGCAGCTTGCCCCTTGGCCGTCACTCTGGGGCCAACGTCCTGACTTTC.

This clonotype appeared a few times. The chain has TRBV29-1 and TRBJ2-3; D is possibly TRBD1 or TRBD2 (5 bases each). CDR1 SQVTM and CDR2 ANQGSEA come from the germline V gene. V shed 8 bases and J shed 3 bases, with 27 bases lying between them. This CDR3 is built from 17 residues. CDR3 nucleotide sequence: TGCAGCACCCGAAGGGACCCATTTAGTTGGGAGACAGATACGCAGTATTTT. Protein sequence: CSTRRDPFSWETDTQYF.

The chain is built from TRBV20-1 and TRBJ2-2; 7 nucleotides line up with TRBD1. The CDR3 length is 15 residues. Trimming cost V 3 bases and J 5 bases; bases outside gene matches: 9. CDR1 and CDR2 (germline): DFQATT, SNEGSKA (reference sequence). The CDR3 loop reads CSASRTGSRTGELFF. The CDR3 DNA reads as TGCAGTGCTAGCCGGACAGGTAGCCGAACCGGGGAGCTGTTTTTT.

This clonotype was detected ten times or more. This chain connects TRBV4-1 to TRBJ2-7; D ambiguous. The V gene's germline CDR1 is MGHRA and CDR2 YSYEKL. This CDR3 comprises 14 residues. Trimming removed 4 bases at V and 2 bases at J, with 12 bases between. In DNA, the CDR3 is TGCGCCAGCAGCCTCGGCAACGAAGCCTACGAGCAGTACTTC. Protein: CASSLGNEAYEQYF.

This clonotype was found once. The genes are TRBV2 and TRBJ2-7; D call uncertain. This CDR3 contains 16 residues. V was trimmed by 6 bases and J by 4 bases, leaving 22 bases between them. Germline CDR1 SNHLY, CDR2 FYNNEI. The CDR3: CASRMTKSDNSYEQYF. CDR3 nucleotide sequence: TGTGCCAGCAGAATGACGAAATCCGATAACAGTTACGAGCAGTACTTC.

This clonotype was counted only a few times. The V call is TRBV20-1, the J call TRBJ2-7, with no clear D. Germline lookup yields CDR1 DFQATT and CDR2 SNEGSKA (reference sequence). V was cut by 3 bases and J by 0 bases, with 12 bases left in between. The CDR3 length is 14 residues. DNA of the CDR3: TGCAGTGCTAGTCGGACCTCTTCCTCCTACGAGCAGTACTTC. Translated, it gives CSASRTSSSYEQYF.

This clonotype was recorded a few times. V gene TRBV13 combines with J gene TRBJ2-1; D is ambiguous. The DNA end is a closer match to TRBJ2-5, so the J assignment may be wrong. Germline V gives CDR1 PRHDT, CDR2 FYEKMQ (reference sequence). The CDR3 is 14 amino acids. The CDR3 DNA is TGTGCCAGCAGCTTACGGGCAAGGGTGGAGACCCAGTACTTC. This encodes CASSLRARVETQYF.

As for this clonotype: Since a much larger clone is just one base distant, this may be a read error. This CDR3 is missing its conserved last phenylalanine or tryptophan, likely due to a read error. The rearrangement links TRBV7-2 to TRBJ2-1; D remains ambiguous. Trimming left V 7 bases short and J 1 base short, with 11 bases between. CDR1 is SGHTA, CDR2 FQGNSA, per germline. CDR3 length: 14 amino acids. CDR3 protein: CASTLGVSYNEQFL. As DNA, the CDR3 is TGTGCCAGCACCCTGGGTGTTTCCTACAATGAGCAGTTCCTC.

This clonotype was observed at least ten times. The J gene is TRBJ2-1, the V gene TRBV27; 10 nucleotides match TRBD1. From germline, CDR1 is MNHEY and CDR2 SMNVEV (reference sequence). V lost 5 bases and J lost 6; bases outside the gene matches: 7. The CDR3 consists of 15 residues. Here the CDR3 DNA reads TGTGCCAGCAGTACCCGGGACAGGGGTTCCAATGAGCAGTTCTTC. Amino acids: CASSTRDRGSNEQFF.

This clonotype was recorded at least ten times. The V gene is TRBV12-3 or TRBV12-4, the J gene TRBJ2-7, with a weak D call TRBD1 (5 bases). V was clipped by 2 bases and J by 5 bases, with 16 bases between them. This CDR3 has 15 residues. The CDR3: CASSLRQGRLDEQYF. CDR3 nucleotides: TGTGCCAGCAGTTTACGGCAGGGAAGGCTAGACGAGCAGTACTTC.

In its sample, this clonotype was seen many times. This rearrangement joins TRBV16 to TRBJ1-5; 9 bases agree with TRBD1. CDR3 length: 15 amino acids. In germline, CDR1 is KGHSY, CDR2 FQNENV. Trimming removed 3 bases from V and 4 bases from J; junction bases left unmatched: 4. DNA of the CDR3: TGTGCCAGCAGCCAGGGACAGGGCTCAAATCAGCCCCAGCATTTT. It codes for CASSQGQGSNQPQHF.

V is TRBV20-1 and J is TRBJ2-6; D is unresolved. CDR1 and CDR2 (germline): DFQATT, SNEGSKA (reference sequence). The CDR3 is made up of 15 amino acids. Trimming pared 0 bases from V and 4 bases from J, leaving 10 bases between. CDR3 protein: CSARDKASGANVLTF. As DNA, the CDR3 is TGCAGTGCTAGAGATAAGGCGTCGGGGGCCAACGTCCTGACTTTC.

Many counts were recorded for this clonotype. The chain is built from TRBV5-1 and TRBJ2-7; no firm D call. V dropped 0 bases and J dropped 2 bases, with 12 bases sitting between them. CDR1 is SGHRS, CDR2 YFSETQ, per germline. This CDR3 is 15 amino acids long. The CDR3 here is CASSLALATPYEQYF. The DNA for the CDR3 is TGCGCCAGCAGCTTGGCCCTGGCCACTCCCTACGAGCAGTACTTC.

This clonotype has ten or more counts. V gene TRBV3-1 combines with J gene TRBJ1-4; D is unclear. CDR1 is LGHDT, CDR2 YNNKEL, per germline (reference sequence). The CDR3 is 13 residues long. Trimming took off 0 bases at V and 12 bases at J, with 11 bases between the two ends. This CDR3 is CASSQDRRSQLFF. The CDR3 DNA reads TGTGCCAGCAGCCAAGATCGAAGGTCACAACTGTTTTTT.

In regard to this clonotype: One base away lies a much larger clone, so this may be a sequencing read error. The chain is built from TRBV2 and TRBJ2-7; D gene uncertain. This CDR3 spans 15 amino acids. Germline V gene data show CDR1 as SNHLY and CDR2 as FYNNEI. Trimming took 5 bases from V and 4 from J, leaving 18 bases between them. CDR3 DNA sequence: TGTGCCAGCAGTCCCGATCCCCCCTTAGGGTACGAGCAGTACTTC. Its protein product is CASSPDPPLGYEQYF.

This clonotype has at least ten counts. This sequence joins TRBV28 and TRBJ1-1; weak D call: TRBD1 (6 bases). V lost 1 base and J lost 2, with 8 bases in between. The germline V gene encodes CDR1 MDHEN and CDR2 SYDVKM. The CDR3 has 14 residues. The CDR3 nucleotides read TGTGCCAGCAGTTTATCACAGGGTAACACTGAAGCTTTCTTT. Translating gives CASSLSQGNTEAFF.